The 20 T cell receptor beta chains below come from one sample, sequenced in a study of blood T cell repertoires in COVID-19. Measured with immunoSEQ multiplex PCR; TCRdb has only the in-frame clones, and not every one. The sample has around 130,000 clones, around 84% seen once. What was sequenced was PBMCs or T cells enriched from blood (not recorded which). The receptors here all came from a woman aged 25 to 45 who had recovered from COVID-19.

The chain employs TRBV2 and TRBJ1-5; possibly TRBD1 for D (6 bases). This CDR3 is 14 amino acids long. With 6 bases removed from V and 2 bases from J, the gap between germline ends came to 11 bases. Germline values: CDR1 SNHLY, CDR2 FYNNEI. CDR3 sequence: CASRRGGGNQPQHF. Written as DNA, the CDR3 is TGTGCCAGCAGGCGAGGGGGTGGCAATCAGCCCCAGCATTTT.

The chain is built from TRBV30 and TRBJ2-7; possible D gene TRBD2, 6 bases. CDR3 length equals 14 residues. Germline CDR1 GTSNPN, CDR2 SVGIG (reference sequence). V gave up 1 base and J gave up 3 bases, with 13 bases separating them. The CDR3 coding sequence is TGTGCCTGGAGTGCCAGGGACTGGATCTACGAGCAGTACTTC. Translation gives CAWSARDWIYEQYF.

The CDR3 loop reads CASSLGGLAFKDTGELFF. In nucleotides, the CDR3 is TGTGCCAGCAGCTTAGGGGGACTAGCATTTAAGGACACCGGGGAGCTGTTTTTT. The chain carries TRBV7-8 and TRBJ2-2; 9 bases match TRBD2. The CDR3 extends over 18 amino acids. Per the germline V gene, CDR1 is SGHVS and CDR2 is FQNEAQ. V lost 1 base to trimming and J lost 3 bases; unmatched junction nucleotides: 9.

The V and J genes are TRBV6-5 and TRBJ1-1, with TRBD1 matching over 9 bases. The CDR3 sequence is 14 residues long. Germline values: CDR1 MNHEY, CDR2 SVGAGI. Trimming took 2 bases from V and 5 from J; bases not matched to a gene: 3. CDR3 nucleotide sequence: TGTGCCAGCAGTTACGGACAGGGGCTGACTGAAGCTTTCTTT. It encodes CASSYGQGLTEAFF.

The gene calls are TRBV1 and TRBJ1-1. TRBV1 is listed as a pseudogene. The CDR3 spans 17 residues. Written as DNA, the CDR3 is TGCACCAGCAGCCCCCAGAATGGGGAGAGCCGGCGGTCGGAAGCTTTCTTT. Amino acid sequence: CTSSPQNGESRRSEAFF.

Here the CDR3 DNA reads TGTGCCAGCAGTTTAGGGGGGGGCGTCTATGGCTACACCTTC. Amino acids: CASSLGGGVYGYTF. This rearrangement joins TRBV27 to TRBJ1-2; TRBD1 might be the D (6 bases). The CDR3 has 14 amino acids. Trimming pared 2 bases from V and 4 bases from J, leaving 11 bases between. The V gene's germline CDR1 is MNHEY and CDR2 SMNVEV (reference sequence).

The chain recombines TRBV4-2 with TRBJ2-7; 7 positions match TRBD2. The CDR3 runs 16 residues. Unmatched junction bases numbered 5, after V lost 0 bases and J lost 0 bases. Germline V lookup: CDR1 LGHNA, CDR2 YNFKEQ. The CDR3 is CASSQEASGNSYEQYF. The CDR3 nucleotides read TGTGCCAGCAGCCAAGAGGCAAGCGGGAACTCCTACGAGCAGTACTTC.

J is TRBJ2-5 and V is TRBV5-4; D gene unclear. CDR1 SGHNT and CDR2 YYREEE come from the germline V gene (reference sequence). This CDR3 contains 16 residues. Trimming pared 4 bases from V and 1 base from J, leaving 17 bases between. This CDR3 is CASSPPPSFGQETQYF. CDR3 nucleotides: TGTGCCAGCAGCCCCCCCCCTTCTTTCGGCCAAGAGACCCAGTACTTC. The variable domain in full, completed from reference TRBV5-4 and TRBJ2-5, reads ETGVTQSPTHLIKTRGQQVTLRCSSQSGHNTVSWYQQALGQGPQFIFQYYREEENGRGNFPPRFSGLQFPNYSSELNVNALELDDSALYLCASSPPPSFGQETQYFGPGTRLLVL.

The genes are TRBV28 and TRBJ2-5; 9 nucleotides align to TRBD1. The junction had 5 bases not matched to a gene; V was cut back by 1 base and J by 5 bases. Looked up from germline, CDR1 is MDHEN and CDR2 is SYDVKM. CDR3 size: 15 residues. The CDR3, as DNA: TGTGCCAGCAGTTTATCTACAGGGGGCGGTGAGACCCAGTACTTC. Protein: CASSLSTGGGETQYF.

The rearrangement uses TRBV7-3 and TRBJ2-3; 7 bases are shared with TRBD1. Germline V lookup: CDR1 SGHTA, CDR2 FQGTGA. This CDR3 has 18 amino acids. J was trimmed by 5 bases and V by 5 bases; bases with no gene match: 19. The CDR3 DNA reads TGTGCCAGCAGCCCAAGCGGCTTGAGGGGGCTGCTGAGAGATACGCAGTATTTT. Its translation is CASSPSGLRGLLRDTQYF.

The CDR3 region is CASSYSTLTRGTRVTGYEQYF. The CDR3 coding sequence is TGTGCCAGCAGTTACTCTACACTCACACGGGGGACCCGCGTTACGGGCTACGAGCAGTACTTC. The chain links TRBV6-2 or TRBV6-3 to TRBJ2-7, with D perhaps matching TRBD2 (6 bases). CDR1 MNHEY and CDR2 SVGEGT come from the germline V gene. V lost 0 bases and J 3 bases, leaving 30 bases between the germline ends. The CDR3 has 21 amino acids.

The genes are TRBV5-1 and TRBJ1-2, with D tentatively TRBD1 (6 bases). Germline V gives CDR1 SGHRS, CDR2 YFSETQ. With 3 bases removed from V and 0 bases from J, the gap between germline ends came to 12 bases. The CDR3 consists of 15 residues. Here the CDR3 reads CASSSGTPTNYGYTF. For the CDR3, the DNA is TGCGCCAGCAGCTCGGGGACACCTACTAACTATGGCTACACCTTC.

This clone was counted a few times. The chain couples TRBV25-1 to TRBJ2-3; D call uncertain. V was clipped by 2 bases and J by 3 bases, with 12 bases between them. From germline, CDR1 is MGHDK and CDR2 SYGVNS. The CDR3 is 15 amino acids. In DNA, the CDR3 is TGTGCCAGCAGTGAACCGGGTACAAAAACAGATACGCAGTATTTT. It is translated as CASSEPGTKTDTQYF.

The J gene is TRBJ2-7, the V gene TRBV5-1; possible D gene TRBD1, 6 bases. Germline CDR1 and CDR2: SGHRS and YFSETQ. The CDR3 covers 13 residues. Deletions cut 0 bases from V and 6 bases from J, with 10 bases between. CDR3 nucleotides: TGCGCCAGCAGCTTGGCTCAGGGGTTCGAGCAGTACTTC. Encoded protein: CASSLAQGFEQYF.

The chain carries TRBV10-1 and TRBJ1-6; D call uncertain. Per the germline V gene, CDR1 is WNHNN and CDR2 is SYGVQD (reference sequence). This CDR3 is 10 amino acids long. V was shortened by 7 bases and J by 9 bases, with 4 bases between the two germline ends. CDR3 bases: TGCGCCAGCATGAGTTCACCCCTCCACTTT. This encodes CASMSSPLHF.

This chain joins TRBV15 and TRBJ2-7, with 11 bases identical to TRBD2. V trimming: 5 bases; J trimming: 5 bases; junction bases outside the gene matches: 8. The CDR3 totals 15 residues. Germline values: CDR1 LNHNV, CDR2 YYDKDF (reference sequence). The CDR3 DNA reads TGTGCCACCAGCCCTTTAGCGGGAGGGCTAGACGAGCAGTACTTC. Encoded protein: CATSPLAGGLDEQYF.

The count of this clone is one. Here the CDR3 reads CASRENDRAGNTIYF. The DNA of the CDR3 is TGTGCCAGCAGGGAAAACGACAGGGCTGGAAACACCATATATTTT. The chain employs TRBV6-4 and TRBJ1-3; 7 bases line up with TRBD1. Germline loops: CDR1 MRHNA, CDR2 SNTAGT. CDR3 size: 15 residues. Germline trimming cut 6 bases from V and 2 bases from J; bases unmatched to any gene: 7.

The chain combines TRBV10-1 with TRBJ2-2; 8 bases are shared with TRBD2. After removal of 7 bases from V and 3 bases from J, the junction contained 16 bases not matched to a gene. The germline V gene has CDR1 WNHNN and CDR2 SYGVQD (reference sequence). The CDR3 is 18 residues long. The DNA of the CDR3 is TGCGCCAGCACCTTCCTTCCAGAGCGGGAGTACGACACCGGGGAGCTGTTTTTT. It is translated as CASTFLPEREYDTGELFF.

The chain combines TRBV7-3 with TRBJ2-2; the D gene is possibly TRBD2 (5 bases). This CDR3 is built from 19 residues. V was cut by 2 bases and J by 6 bases, with 25 bases left in between. Germline values: CDR1 SGHTA, CDR2 FQGTGA. This chain's CDR3 is CASSLARRARDPYAGELFF. CDR3 coding DNA: TGTGCCAGCAGCTTAGCCCGGCGGGCCCGAGACCCGTACGCCGGGGAGCTGTTTTTT.

The V call is TRBV18, the J call TRBJ1-5; D not certain. The V end lost 1 base, the J end lost 5 bases, and 6 bases lay between the germline ends. Germline-derived CDR1 and CDR2 are KGHSH and LQKENI. There are 13 residues in the CDR3. The CDR3 DNA is TGTGCCAGCTCACCACGGTCAGATCAGCCCCAGCATTTT. Its protein product is CASSPRSDQPQHF.